This TCR beta chain is drawn from a study of vaccination and CD4 T cells after COVID-19. Across the study: Overlapping spike peptides of SARS-CoV-2, HCoV-NL63, HCoV-OC43 and HCoV-229E were used, and cells were stimulated with them. Points from the study as a whole: Researchers report that a median about 86% of reactive clones in convalescent patients surfaced only post-vaccination. SARS-CoV-2-reactive clonotypes showed a nonsignificant median rise from about 20 to 38.

The treatment was: 10-day PBMC culture with coronavirus spike peptide pools or control peptides (ViraFEST assay). ViraFEST grew antigen-specific T cells using peptide pools, then sequenced TCRs. At the Johns Hopkins FTIC core, DNA taken from cultured CD4+ T cells was sequenced by way of the Oncomine TCR Beta short-read assay. MiXCR, run by TCRdb on the PCR reads, gives a single entry per CDR3 protein. The sample has over 10,000 distinct CDR3 sequences, approximately 54% seen once. Deletions cut 6 bases from V and 2 bases from J, with 10 bases between. Per germline, CDR1 SEHNR and CDR2 FQNEAQ (reference sequence). This CDR3 has 13 amino acids. With respect to this clonotype: Its antigen remains unknown.

The sequenced material came from CD4+ T cells from blood, cultured in vitro. This receptor was taken from a human donor who had recovered from COVID-19. This chain uses TRBV7-9 with TRBJ1-1; D is undetermined. CDR3 sequence reads: CASRFDTNTEAFF. The CDR3 region has the DNA TGTGCCAGCAGATTCGACACAAACACTGAAGCTTTCTTT. Combining the CDR3 with reference TRBV7-9 and TRBJ1-1 gives the whole variable domain DTGVSQNPRHKITKRGQNVTFRCDPISEHNRLYWYRQTLGQGPEFLTYFQNEAQLEKSRLLSDRFSAERPKGSFSTLEIQRTEQGDSAMYLCASRFDTNTEAFFGQGTRLTVV.